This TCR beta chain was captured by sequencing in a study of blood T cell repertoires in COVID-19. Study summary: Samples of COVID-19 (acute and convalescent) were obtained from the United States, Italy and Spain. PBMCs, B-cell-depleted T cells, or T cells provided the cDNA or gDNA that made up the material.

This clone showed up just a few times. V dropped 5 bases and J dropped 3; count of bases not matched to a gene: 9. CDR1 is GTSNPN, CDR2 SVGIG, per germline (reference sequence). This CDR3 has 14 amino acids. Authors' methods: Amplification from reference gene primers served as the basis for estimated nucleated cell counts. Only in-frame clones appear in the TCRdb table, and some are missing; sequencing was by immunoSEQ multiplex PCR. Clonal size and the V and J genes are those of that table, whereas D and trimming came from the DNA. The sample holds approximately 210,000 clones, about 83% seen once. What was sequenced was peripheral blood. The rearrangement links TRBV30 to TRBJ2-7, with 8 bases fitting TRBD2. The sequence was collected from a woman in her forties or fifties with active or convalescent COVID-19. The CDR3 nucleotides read TGTGCCTGGGGAAGCGGGAGTATGGGCTACGAGCAGTACTTC. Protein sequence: CAWGSGSMGYEQYF.